The present T cell receptor beta chain was sequenced within a study of CXCR3-negative and CXCR3-positive naive CD8 T cells. UMI-labeled 5' RACE TRB cDNA libraries were prepared from the cells. Following a re-call of the 5' RACE reads, TCRdb has one entry per CDR3 protein and lacks DNA. The sample data list tens of thousands of distinct CDR3 sequences. The CDR3 consists of 13 residues. Germline CDR1 is MDHEN and CDR2 is SYDVKM. On this clonotype: Its antigen is unknown.

Findings of the study overall: Fresh PBMCs went into most assays, and CXCR3 expression partly declined after cryopreservation. Whereas both naive subsets had comparably high diversity, memory CD8+ cells had much lower diversity. In CXCR3-positive naive cells, the TRB CDR3s were more hydrophobic than in CXCR3-negative naive cells.

A CD45RO-CCR7+CD27+CD95- profile was what naive CD8+ T cells displayed. The chain combines TRBV28 with TRBJ2-7; TCRdb reports TRBD1, a call that lacks DNA to check it against. The sample comprised naive CXCR3+ CD8+ T cells from blood. The subset was: CD45RO-CCR7+CD27+CD95- naive CD8+ T cells expressing CXCR3 (TNR3+). This TCR came from a human donor in good health. Some clones in this sample may be carry-over from other donors' samples. CDR3 loop: CASTQGHTYEQYF. Full variable domain (rest looked up from reference TRBV28 and TRBJ2-7): DVKVTQSSRYLVKRTGEKVFLECVQDMDHENMFWYRQDPGLGLRLIYFSYDVKMKEKGDIPEGYSVSREKKERFSLILESASTNQTSMYLCASTQGHTYEQYFGPGTRLTVT.